One sample yielded the 10 T cell receptor beta chains listed below, sequenced in a study of control samples from healthy donors and cancer patients. The method was immunoSEQ multiplex PCR; TCRdb's version includes in-frame clones alone and lacks a portion of them. The sample records roughly 180,000 clones, 91% being singletons. The sample taken for sequencing was blood. The receptor set was obtained from a woman in her forties in good health.

The rearrangement joins TRBV4-1 to TRBJ1-1; TRBD1 agrees at 7 bases. The V gene end was trimmed by 2 bases and the J gene end by 5 bases; junction bases not matched to a gene: 8. This CDR3 region has 15 residues. The germline CDR1 and CDR2 sequences are MGHRA and YSYEKL. For the CDR3, the DNA is TGCGCCAGCAGCCAATTTAGGGGGCGAGCAACTGAAGCTTTCTTT. It translates to CASSQFRGRATEAFF.

The rearrangement links TRBV11-2 to TRBJ1-2; tentatively, D is TRBD1 (5 bases). The CDR3 runs 13 residues. Germline CDR1 is SGHAT and CDR2 is FQNNGV. V was clipped by 3 bases and J by 7 bases, with 12 bases between them. The CDR3 sequence: CASSFGTRGGYTF. Here the CDR3 DNA reads TGTGCCAGCAGCTTTGGGACTAGAGGTGGCTACACCTTC.

This sequence joins TRBV6-5 and TRBJ1-1; D may be TRBD1 (5 bases). In germline, CDR1 is MNHEY, CDR2 SVGAGI. Between the trimmed V and J ends, which lost 6 bases and 5 bases, there was a span of 10 bases. This CDR3 is 12 amino acids long. In DNA form, the CDR3 reads TGTGCCAGCAGGGGGGTTGGAACTGAAGCTTTCTTT. Protein product: CASRGVGTEAFF.

V usage is TRBV5-4 and J usage is TRBJ1-2; 9 bases match TRBD1. J gave up 6 bases and V 0 bases, and 12 bases lay outside the gene matches. This CDR3 contains 17 residues. The germline V gene has CDR1 SGHNT and CDR2 YYREEE (reference sequence). The CDR3 coding sequence is TGTGCCAGCAGCTTGGGCCGTATAGGGACAGGGAACGATGGCTACACCTTC. It encodes CASSLGRIGTGNDGYTF.

This clone was counted a single time. The J gene is TRBJ1-1, the V gene TRBV4-1; TRBD1 aligns across 10 bases. Losses at the gene ends were 4 bases for V and 4 bases for J; bases not matched to a gene: 6. The germline V gene encodes CDR1 MGHRA and CDR2 YSYEKL. The length of the CDR3 is 15 residues. CDR3 sequence (DNA): TGCGCCAGCAGCCTTGGACAGGGGGAGAGCACTGAAGCTTTCTTT. Translated, it gives CASSLGQGESTEAFF.

The chain uses TRBV12-3 or TRBV12-4 and TRBJ2-7; D call uncertain. The CDR3 length is 12 residues. The V end lost 7 bases, the J end lost 2 bases, and 9 bases lay between the germline ends. CDR3 protein: CASTGTTYEQYF. DNA for the CDR3: TGTGCCAGCACCGGCACAACCTACGAGCAGTACTTC.

This chain uses TRBV20-1 with TRBJ1-2; unclear D gene. V was cut by 3 bases and J by 7 bases, with 12 bases left in between. The CDR3 runs to 12 residues. Per the germline V gene, CDR1 is DFQATT and CDR2 is SNEGSKA (reference sequence). The CDR3 sequence: CSASPFAGGYTF. The CDR3 DNA reads TGCAGTGCTAGTCCCTTCGCGGGTGGCTACACCTTC.

With respect to this clone: Other DNA sequences in this specimen translate into the identical CDR3. V gene TRBV19 combines with J gene TRBJ2-5; no firm D call. The CDR3 extends over 13 amino acids. CDR1 and CDR2 (germline): LNHDA, SQIVND (reference sequence). Trimming pared 3 bases from V and 5 bases from J, leaving 10 bases between. CDR3 sequence (DNA): TGTGCCAGTAGTATGGGCTCAAGGGAGACCCAGTACTTC. Its translation: CASSMGSRETQYF. The whole variable domain, remainder taken from reference TRBV19 and TRBJ2-5, is DGGITQSPKYLFRKEGQNVTLSCEQNLNHDAMYWYRQDPGQGLRLIYYSQIVNDFQKGDIAEGYSVSREKKESFPLTVTSAQKNPTAFYLCASSMGSRETQYFGPGTRLLVL.

CDR3 region: CATSLLDRDGYTF. DNA for the CDR3: TGTGCCACCAGCCTCCTAGACAGGGACGGCTACACCTTC. The chain recombines TRBV15 with TRBJ1-2; 7 nucleotides match TRBD1. V lost 5 bases to trimming and J lost 8 bases; unmatched junction nucleotides: 8. Looked up from germline, CDR1 is LNHNV and CDR2 is YYDKDF (reference sequence). The CDR3 has 13 residues.

The chain employs TRBV10-3 and TRBJ2-7; a weak D match, TRBD2 (6 bases). V was pared by 6 bases and J by 0 bases, with 12 bases between. The CDR3 runs to 14 residues. Germline CDR1 reads ENHRY; CDR2 reads SYGVKD. Written as DNA, the CDR3 is TGTGCCATCAGCGCCGGCGGGAACTCCTACGAGCAGTACTTC. The encoded protein is CAISAGGNSYEQYF.